These T cell receptor beta chains were read from a single sample in a study of blood T cell repertoires in COVID-19. The table came from immunoSEQ multiplex PCR; TCRdb's copy has only in-frame clones and leaves some out. This table holds 140,000 to 150,000 clones, 80% to 85% found once. The sequenced sample consisted of peripheral blood. The source of these receptors is a human donor in a cohort sampled during active COVID-19. Each CDR3 is given without its conserved first and last residue. A D gene is named only where the DNA matches it firmly.

V	J	D	CDR3
TRBV7-2	TRBJ1-1	NA	ASSLVPGNTEAF
TRBV2	TRBJ1-2	NA	ASSATGNLDYT
TRBV6-6	TRBJ2-1	TRBD2	ASRGRGYNEQF
TRBV5-1	TRBJ2-3	TRBD2	ASSPPPSGGSGDTQY
TRBV19	TRBJ2-2	TRBD1	ASSIGQGAIGELF
TRBV6-2/TRBV6-3	TRBJ2-2	TRBD1	ASSDLTGNGGELF
TRBV7-9	TRBJ1-4	NA	ASSLGQVQGEKLF
TRBV6-5	TRBJ2-1	NA	ASSPRTVYNEQF
TRBV5-1	TRBJ1-1	NA	ASSPGEGRTYTEAF
TRBV29-1	TRBJ2-7	NA	SVLSGVTEQY
TRBV9	TRBJ1-1	TRBD1	ASSSGQPNTEAF
TRBV7-2	TRBJ2-7	NA	ASSLTLRGGSYEQY
TRBV5-1	TRBJ1-4	NA	ASSPTWTAEKLF
TRBV6-5	TRBJ2-3	TRBD1	ASRTGPSTDTQY
TRBV18	TRBJ2-6	TRBD1	ASSGQGTPGANVLT
TRBV7-3	TRBJ2-7	NA	ASSSSPGPEQY
TRBV2	TRBJ1-5	NA	ASSEIRSNQPQH
TRBV10-3	TRBJ2-7	TRBD1	AIRPDRDGNEQY
TRBV3-1/TRBV3-2	TRBJ2-5	NA	ASSQVVQETQY
TRBV6-5	TRBJ2-1	TRBD2	ASSWTSGNEQF
TRBV10-2	TRBJ2-7	NA	ASSEGDIVYEQY
TRBV30	TRBJ1-2	TRBD1	AWNKRQGVYGYT
TRBV4-1	TRBJ2-2	NA	ASSPQGMNTGELF
TRBV27	TRBJ2-5	TRBD1	ASSSNRGPQETQY
TRBV5-1	TRBJ2-5	NA	ASSITQETQY
TRBV5-4	TRBJ2-7	TRBD1	ASVPQGAGSYEQY
TRBV5-4	TRBJ2-7	NA	ASTLRSGPTYEQY
TRBV3-1/TRBV3-2	TRBJ1-4	NA	ASSQDPGGEKLF
TRBV18	TRBJ2-1	NA	ASSPGTPFGEQF
TRBV19	TRBJ2-2	TRBD1	ASSIGDRATGELF
TRBV5-1	TRBJ1-2	TRBD1	ASSTGDLTVYGYT
TRBV4-3	TRBJ1-1	TRBD1	ASSQGYRGSNTEAF
TRBV9	TRBJ1-3	NA	ASSERAPGDTIY
TRBV6-2/TRBV6-3	TRBJ2-7	NA	ASSDSRSYEQY
TRBV19	TRBJ1-6	NA	ASSRRDSNSPLH
TRBV2	TRBJ2-4	TRBD1	ASSRTGVGNIQY
TRBV12-3/TRBV12-4	TRBJ1-5	NA	ASSFGPIQPQH